These T cell receptor beta chains were read from a single sample in a study of shared clonotypes between healthy human individuals. TCRdb's copy holds only in-frame clones and misses some; the assay was immunoSEQ multiplex PCR. The sample lists some 2,000,000 clones; approximately 94% were seen once. Input material: naive CD4+ T cells sorted from blood. These TCRs come from a man between 18 and 29 years old in good health. The CDR3 runs from the conserved cysteine through the conserved F or W. The order of the fields is clone size, J gene, V gene, CDR3 protein. The size entry is marked missing in some rows and otherwise reads once, few, many or a size class.

>.|TRBJ1-4|TRBV6-1
CASRSEKLFF
>.|TRBJ1-4|TRBV18
CASSPPGQVEKLFF
>.|TRBJ2-3|TRBV9
CASSVVRDWDSTDTQYF
>.|TRBJ1-6|TRBV6-5
CASKGPNYNSPLHF
>.|TRBJ2-2|TRBV11-2
CASSSRPPGLATGELFF
>.|TRBJ1-5|TRBV11-3
CASSLNRVGQPQHF
>.|TRBJ2-7|TRBV27
CATLISQGAIYEQYF
>.|TRBJ2-3|TRBV5-6
CASSPSTSGTDTQYF
>.|TRBJ1-2|TRBV30
CAWTSNLGVEGLGYTF
>once|TRBJ1-1|TRBV5-4
CASSWDRGNTEAFF
>.|TRBJ1-3|TRBV7-9
CASSLAGSSGNTIYF
>once|TRBJ1-1|TRBV4-1
CASSRPEGSGTEAFF
>.|TRBJ2-5|TRBV5-1
CASGQGLETQYF
>.|TRBJ2-7|TRBV19
CASSIRSFSSYEQYF
>.|TRBJ1-1|TRBV2
CASRDRGVYTEAFF
>.|TRBJ2-7|TRBV9
CASSGSGTSYEQYF
>.|TRBJ2-2|TRBV6-6
CATPGATGELFF
>.|TRBJ1-2|TRBV10-1
CASSPDGNSGYTF
>once|TRBJ1-2|TRBV6-1
CASSAGQVDLYGYTF
>once|TRBJ1-4|TRBV4-2
CASSPTFATNEKLFF
>.|TRBJ2-7|TRBV2
CASCETTYEQYF
>.|TRBJ2-2|TRBV7-2
CASSSRLTGELFF
>.|TRBJ1-1|TRBV30
CAWRKGQLTTEAFF
>.|TRBJ1-2|TRBV2
CASTPGQAPRGYTF
>.|TRBJ1-3|TRBV28
CASGASGTALRSGNTIYF
>.|TRBJ2-7|TRBV18
CASSSLRGNSYEQYF
>.|TRBJ2-7|TRBV4-3
CASSRQTSGSYEQYF
>.|TRBJ2-1|TRBV10-3
CAISVPGAEQFF
>once|TRBJ1-1|TRBV27
CASSLSGFSEAFF
>.|TRBJ1-1|TRBV5-1
CASSLGLDTEAFF
>.|TRBJ2-2|TRBV19
CASSVGTINTGELFF
>.|TRBJ2-7|TRBV5-4
CASSARDRGAGYEQYF
>.|TRBJ1-1|TRBV28
CASSYTEAFF
>.|TRBJ2-7|TRBV6-1
CASLGGSLEQYF
>.|TRBJ2-2|TRBV2
CASSYDRGELFF
>.|TRBJ2-5|TRBV28
CASSPPTGGRETQYF
>.|TRBJ2-7|TRBV28
CASSLTRGGHEQYF
>.|TRBJ1-1|TRBV7-2
CASSHDRALGPNTEAFF
>.|TRBJ1-6|TRBV6-6
CASSSTGGNSPLHF
>.|TRBJ2-2|TRBV29-1
CSVDRGYTGELFF
>once|TRBJ1-1|TRBV5-4
CASSLGQGATEAFF
>.|TRBJ1-2|TRBV29-1
CSAGAKRGGYTF
>.|TRBJ2-1|TRBV5-1
CASSDLSSGSHEQFF
>.|TRBJ1-2|TRBV5-4
CASSLGPPQGNYGYTF
>.|TRBJ2-5|TRBV2
CASRKSGGSGAQYF
>once|TRBJ1-2|TRBV2
CASSGLRGSIGGYTF
>.|TRBJ2-7|TRBV7-2
CASSRTGYEQYF
>.|TRBJ1-4|TRBV30
CAWSVGGSNEKLFF
>.|TRBJ1-1|TRBV19
CASLFLQGRTEAFF
>once|TRBJ2-1|TRBV2
CASSREGQVSYNEQFF